The clone carrying this T cell receptor beta chain was counted a few times. The antigen remains unidentified. Germline CDR1 reads SGHTA; CDR2 reads FQGNSA. This CDR3 has 15 amino acids. Between the trimmed V and J ends, which lost 5 bases and 3 bases, there was a span of 16 bases. This specimen comes from a study of T cells after yellow fever vaccination. Overall study: Low-cell-number fractions underwent preparation using SMART-Seq v4 Ultra Low Input. Whole-study findings and limits: Post-booster reappearance was seen for most primary-vaccination clones (about 96% CD4, around 91% CD8). Some clonotypes were seen in both the CD4 and the CD8 compartments. These made up a small share and likely arose from convergent recombination.

The study made its TCR cDNA through 5'RACE template switching. That step introduced a universal primer site along with UMIs. A single record per CDR3 protein comes from TCRdb applying MiXCR to the 5' RACE reads. The table shows 500,000 to 650,000 distinct CDR3 sequences, with approximately 13% occurring only once. This sample comprised PBMCs, obtained on the day of the yellow fever booster vaccination. The receptor's source is a man aged 25 to 40 who received the YFV17D yellow fever vaccine. The chain carries TRBV7-2 and TRBJ1-1; the D gene is possibly TRBD1 (5 bases). The CDR3 loop is CASSLMFGGHTEAFF. CDR3 bases: TGTGCCAGCAGCCTAATGTTTGGGGGTCACACTGAAGCTTTCTTT.